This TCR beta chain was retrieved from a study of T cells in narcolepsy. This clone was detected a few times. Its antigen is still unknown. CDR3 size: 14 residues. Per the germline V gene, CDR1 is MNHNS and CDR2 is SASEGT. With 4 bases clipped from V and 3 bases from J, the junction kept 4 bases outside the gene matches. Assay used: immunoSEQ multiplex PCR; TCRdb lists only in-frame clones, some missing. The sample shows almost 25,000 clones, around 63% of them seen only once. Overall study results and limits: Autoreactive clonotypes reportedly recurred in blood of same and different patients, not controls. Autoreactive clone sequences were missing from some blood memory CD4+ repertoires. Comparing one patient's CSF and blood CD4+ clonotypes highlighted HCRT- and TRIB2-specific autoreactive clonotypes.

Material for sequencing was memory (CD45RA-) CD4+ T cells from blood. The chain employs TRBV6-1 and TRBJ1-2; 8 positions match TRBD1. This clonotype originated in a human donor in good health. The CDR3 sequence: CASSVRQGHYGYTF. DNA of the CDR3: TGTGCCAGCAGTGTCCGACAGGGGCACTATGGCTACACCTTC.